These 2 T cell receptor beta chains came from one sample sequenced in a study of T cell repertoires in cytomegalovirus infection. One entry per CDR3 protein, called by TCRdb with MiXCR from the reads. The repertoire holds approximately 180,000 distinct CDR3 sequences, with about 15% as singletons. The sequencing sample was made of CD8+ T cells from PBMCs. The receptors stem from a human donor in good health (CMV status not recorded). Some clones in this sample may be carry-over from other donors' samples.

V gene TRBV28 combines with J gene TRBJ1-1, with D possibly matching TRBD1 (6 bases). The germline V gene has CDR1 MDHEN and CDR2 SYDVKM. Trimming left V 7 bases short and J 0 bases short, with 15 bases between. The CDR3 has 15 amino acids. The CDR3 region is CASTIIGGMNTEAFF. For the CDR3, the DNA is TGTGCCAGCACCATTATAGGGGGGATGAACACTGAAGCTTTCTTT.

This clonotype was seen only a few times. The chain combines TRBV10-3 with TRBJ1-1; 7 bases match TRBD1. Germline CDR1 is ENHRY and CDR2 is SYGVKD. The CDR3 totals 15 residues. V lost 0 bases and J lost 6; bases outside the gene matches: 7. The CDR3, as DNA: TGTGCCATCAGTGAGTCGGGAACAGGGGTCCCTGAAGCTTTCTTT. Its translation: CAISESGTGVPEAFF.